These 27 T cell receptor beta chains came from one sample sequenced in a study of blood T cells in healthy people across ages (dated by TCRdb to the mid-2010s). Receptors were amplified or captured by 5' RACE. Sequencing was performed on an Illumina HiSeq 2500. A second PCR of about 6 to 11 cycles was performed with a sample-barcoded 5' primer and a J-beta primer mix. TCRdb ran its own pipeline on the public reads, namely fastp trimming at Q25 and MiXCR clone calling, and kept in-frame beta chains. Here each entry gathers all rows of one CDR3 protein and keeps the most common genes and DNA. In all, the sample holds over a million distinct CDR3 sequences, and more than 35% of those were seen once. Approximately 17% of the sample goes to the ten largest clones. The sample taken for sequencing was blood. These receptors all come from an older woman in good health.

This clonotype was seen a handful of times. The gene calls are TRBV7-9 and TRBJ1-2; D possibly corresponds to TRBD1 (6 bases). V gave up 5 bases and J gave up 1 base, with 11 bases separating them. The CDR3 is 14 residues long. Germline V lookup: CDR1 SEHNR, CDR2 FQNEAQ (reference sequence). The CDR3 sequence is CASSLDSINYGYTF. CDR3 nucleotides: TGTGCCAGCAGCCTGGACAGTATTAACTATGGCTACACCTTC.

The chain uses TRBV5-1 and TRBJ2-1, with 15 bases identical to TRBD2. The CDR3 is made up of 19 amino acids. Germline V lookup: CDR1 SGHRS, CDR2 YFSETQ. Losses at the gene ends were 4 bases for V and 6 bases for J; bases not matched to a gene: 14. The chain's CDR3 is CASSPTTGTSGRWVNEQFF. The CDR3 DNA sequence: TGCGCCAGCAGCCCCACCACCGGGACTAGCGGGAGGTGGGTCAATGAGCAGTTCTTC.

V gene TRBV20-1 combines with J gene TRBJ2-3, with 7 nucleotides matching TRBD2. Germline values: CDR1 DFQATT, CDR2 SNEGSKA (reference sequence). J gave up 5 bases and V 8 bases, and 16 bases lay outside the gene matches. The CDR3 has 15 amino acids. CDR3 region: CSSRPGRESGDTQYF. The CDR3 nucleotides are TGCAGTTCCCGCCCGGGGCGGGAGAGTGGAGATACGCAGTATTTT.

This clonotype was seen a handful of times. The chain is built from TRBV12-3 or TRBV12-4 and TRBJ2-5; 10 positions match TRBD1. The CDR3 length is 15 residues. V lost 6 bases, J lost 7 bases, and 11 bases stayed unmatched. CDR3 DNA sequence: TGTGCCAGCAGCTCTCACGGGACAGGGGTCCCGACCCAGTACTTC. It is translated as CASSSHGTGVPTQYF.

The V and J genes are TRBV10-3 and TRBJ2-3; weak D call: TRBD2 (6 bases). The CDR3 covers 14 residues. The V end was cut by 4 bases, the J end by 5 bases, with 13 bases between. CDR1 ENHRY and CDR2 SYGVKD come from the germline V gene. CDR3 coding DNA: TGTGCCATCAGTGCTGCGGGATATAAAGATACGCAGTATTTT. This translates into CAISAAGYKDTQYF.

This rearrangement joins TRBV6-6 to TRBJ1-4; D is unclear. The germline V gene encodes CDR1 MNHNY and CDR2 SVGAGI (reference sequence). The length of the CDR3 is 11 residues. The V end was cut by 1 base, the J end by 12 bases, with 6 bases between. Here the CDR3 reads CASSYLEELFF. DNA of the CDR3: TGTGCCAGCAGTTACTTAGAGGAACTGTTTTTT.

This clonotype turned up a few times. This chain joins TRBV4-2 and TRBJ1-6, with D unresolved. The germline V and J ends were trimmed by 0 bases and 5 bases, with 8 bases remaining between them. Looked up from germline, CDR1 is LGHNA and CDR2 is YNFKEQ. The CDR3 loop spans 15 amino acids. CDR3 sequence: CASSQEGYDNSPLHF. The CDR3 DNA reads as TGTGCCAGCAGCCAAGAGGGCTACGATAATTCACCCCTCCACTTT.

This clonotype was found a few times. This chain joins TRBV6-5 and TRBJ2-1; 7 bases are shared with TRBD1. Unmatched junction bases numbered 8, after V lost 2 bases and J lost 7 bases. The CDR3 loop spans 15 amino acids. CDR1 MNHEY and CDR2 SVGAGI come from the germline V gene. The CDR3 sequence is CASSYKGAAWNEQFF. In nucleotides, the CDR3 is TGTGCCAGCAGTTACAAGGGGGCAGCGTGGAATGAGCAGTTCTTC.

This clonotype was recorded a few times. The CDR3 sequence: CASSLTRQSHYGYTF. The CDR3 DNA sequence: TGTGCCAGCAGCCTAACCCGACAGAGCCACTATGGCTACACCTTC. V is TRBV12-3 or TRBV12-4 and J is TRBJ1-2; weak D call: TRBD1 (5 bases). V dropped 6 bases and J dropped 3 bases, with 17 bases sitting between them. This CDR3 contains 15 residues.

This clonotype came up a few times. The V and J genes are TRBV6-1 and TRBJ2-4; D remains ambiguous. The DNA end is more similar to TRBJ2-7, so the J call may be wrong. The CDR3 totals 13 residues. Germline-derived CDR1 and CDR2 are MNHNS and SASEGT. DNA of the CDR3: TGTGCCAGCAGCTCCTACAGAGCCTACGAGCAGTACTTC. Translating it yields CASSSYRAYEQYF.

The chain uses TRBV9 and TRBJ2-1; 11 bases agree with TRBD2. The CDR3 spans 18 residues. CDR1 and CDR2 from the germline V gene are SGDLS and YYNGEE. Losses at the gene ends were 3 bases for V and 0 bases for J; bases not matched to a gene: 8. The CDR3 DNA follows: TGTGCCAGCAGCGGGGGACTAGCGGATGATAGCTCCTACAATGAGCAGTTCTTC. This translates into CASSGGLADDSSYNEQFF.

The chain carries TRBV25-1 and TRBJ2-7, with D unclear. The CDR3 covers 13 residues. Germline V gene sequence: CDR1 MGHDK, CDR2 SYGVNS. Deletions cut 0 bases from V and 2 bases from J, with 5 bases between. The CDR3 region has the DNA TGTGCCAGCAGTGAATACTCAGCCTACGAGCAGTACTTC. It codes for CASSEYSAYEQYF.

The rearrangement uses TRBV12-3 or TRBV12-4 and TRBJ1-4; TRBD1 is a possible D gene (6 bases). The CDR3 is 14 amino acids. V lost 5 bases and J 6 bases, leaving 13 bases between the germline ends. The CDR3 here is CASSIRQVDEKLFF. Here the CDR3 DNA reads TGTGCCAGCAGTATAAGACAGGTGGATGAAAAACTGTTTTTT.

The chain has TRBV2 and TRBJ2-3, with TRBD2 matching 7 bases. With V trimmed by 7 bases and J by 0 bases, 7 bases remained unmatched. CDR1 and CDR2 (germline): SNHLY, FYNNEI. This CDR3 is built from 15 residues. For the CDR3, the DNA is TGTGCCAGCAACGGACTAGATAAGAGCACAGATACGCAGTATTTT. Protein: CASNGLDKSTDTQYF.

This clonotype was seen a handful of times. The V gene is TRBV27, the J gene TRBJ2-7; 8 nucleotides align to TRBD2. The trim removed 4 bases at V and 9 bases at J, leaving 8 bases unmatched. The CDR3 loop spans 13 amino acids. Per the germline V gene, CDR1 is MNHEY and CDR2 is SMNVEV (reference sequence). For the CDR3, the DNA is TGTGCCAGCAGTTCAACTCGGGGGGGAGGGCAGTACTTC. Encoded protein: CASSSTRGGGQYF.

CDR3 sequence reads: CASSLDRGFNSPLHF. CDR3 nucleotide sequence: TGTGCCAGCAGTTTGGACAGGGGATTTAATTCACCCCTCCACTTT. The chain employs TRBV28 and TRBJ1-6, with 9 positions matching TRBD1. This CDR3 has 15 residues. J was trimmed by 6 bases and V by 3 bases; bases with no gene match: 3. Germline CDR1 MDHEN, CDR2 SYDVKM.

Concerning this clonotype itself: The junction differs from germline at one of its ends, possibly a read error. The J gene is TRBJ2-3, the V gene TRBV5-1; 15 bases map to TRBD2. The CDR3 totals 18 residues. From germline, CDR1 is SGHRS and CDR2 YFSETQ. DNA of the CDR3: TGCGCCAGCAGCTCCGGACTAGCGGGAGGGCCTAGCACAGGTACGCAGTATTTT. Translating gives CASSSGLAGGPSTGTQYF.

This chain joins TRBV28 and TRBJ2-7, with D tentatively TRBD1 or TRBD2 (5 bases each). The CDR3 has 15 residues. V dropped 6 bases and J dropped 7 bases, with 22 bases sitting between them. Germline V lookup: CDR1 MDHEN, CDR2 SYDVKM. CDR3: CASSSGGPRGDEQYF. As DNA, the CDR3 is TGTGCCAGCAGCTCCGGCGGGCCCCGAGGGGATGAGCAGTACTTC.

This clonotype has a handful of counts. CDR3 coding DNA: TGTGCCAGCAGACCCCGGGACTCCACATCCTACAATGAGCAGTTCTTC. Protein: CASRPRDSTSYNEQFF. J is TRBJ2-1 and V is TRBV6-2 or TRBV6-3; weak D call: TRBD2 (6 bases). V was clipped by 6 bases and J by 1 base, with 16 bases between them. Germline V gene lookup returns CDR1 MNHEY and CDR2 SVGEGT. The CDR3 covers 16 residues.

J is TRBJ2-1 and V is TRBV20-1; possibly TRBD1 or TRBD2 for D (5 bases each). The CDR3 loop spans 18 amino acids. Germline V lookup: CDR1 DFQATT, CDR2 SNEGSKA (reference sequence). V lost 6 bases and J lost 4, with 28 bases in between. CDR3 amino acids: CSAPNRQIWGSEYNEQFF. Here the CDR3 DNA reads TGCAGTGCCCCAAATCGTCAAATATGGGGGTCGGAATACAATGAGCAGTTCTTC.

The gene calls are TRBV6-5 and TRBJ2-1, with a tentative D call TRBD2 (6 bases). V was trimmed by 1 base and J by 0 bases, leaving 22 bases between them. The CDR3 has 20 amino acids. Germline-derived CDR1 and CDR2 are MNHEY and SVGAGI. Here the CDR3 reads CASSYYRSLGSHYSYNEQFF. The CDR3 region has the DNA TGTGCCAGCAGTTACTACCGATCCCTCGGGAGTCACTACTCCTACAATGAGCAGTTCTTC.

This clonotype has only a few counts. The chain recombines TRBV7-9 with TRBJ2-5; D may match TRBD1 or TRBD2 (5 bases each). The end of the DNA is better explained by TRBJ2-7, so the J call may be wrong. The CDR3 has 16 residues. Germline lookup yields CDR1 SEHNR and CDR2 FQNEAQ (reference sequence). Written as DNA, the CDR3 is TGTGCCAGCAGTCCCCCGGGGCGAGGGCTATTTGGCGAGCAGTACTTC. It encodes CASSPPGRGLFGEQYF.

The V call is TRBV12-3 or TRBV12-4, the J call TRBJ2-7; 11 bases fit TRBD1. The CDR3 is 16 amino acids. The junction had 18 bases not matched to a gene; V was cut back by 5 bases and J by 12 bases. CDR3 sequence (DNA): TGTGCCAGCAGTCCGCTCGCCGGGACAGGGGGAGAGACCCTGTACTTC. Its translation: CASSPLAGTGGETLYF.

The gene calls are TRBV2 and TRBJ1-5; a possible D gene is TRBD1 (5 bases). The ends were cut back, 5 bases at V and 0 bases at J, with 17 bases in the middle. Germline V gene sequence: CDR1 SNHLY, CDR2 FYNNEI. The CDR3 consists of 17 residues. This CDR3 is CASSKDTGGISNQPQHF. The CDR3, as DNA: TGTGCCAGCAGTAAGGACACGGGGGGAATTAGCAATCAGCCCCAGCATTTT.

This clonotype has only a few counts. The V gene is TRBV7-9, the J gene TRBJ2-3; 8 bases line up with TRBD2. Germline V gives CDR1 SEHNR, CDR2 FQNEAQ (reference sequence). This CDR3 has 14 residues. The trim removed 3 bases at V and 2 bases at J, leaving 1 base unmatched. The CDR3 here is CASSLTSVTDTQYF. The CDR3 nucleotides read TGTGCCAGCAGCTTGACTAGCGTCACAGATACGCAGTATTTT.

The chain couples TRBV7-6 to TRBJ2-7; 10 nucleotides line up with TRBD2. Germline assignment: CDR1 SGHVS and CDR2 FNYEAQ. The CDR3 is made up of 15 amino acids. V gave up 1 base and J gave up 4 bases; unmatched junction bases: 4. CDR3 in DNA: TGTGCCAGCAGCTTAGAAGGACTAGCGGCTTACGAGCAGTACTTC. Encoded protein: CASSLEGLAAYEQYF. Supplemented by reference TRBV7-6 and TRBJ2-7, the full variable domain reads GAGVSQSPRYKVTKRGQDVALRCDPISGHVSLYWYRQALGQGPEFLTYFNYEAQQDKSGLPNDRFSAERPEGSISTLTIQRTEQRDSAMYRCASSLEGLAAYEQYFGPGTRLTVT.

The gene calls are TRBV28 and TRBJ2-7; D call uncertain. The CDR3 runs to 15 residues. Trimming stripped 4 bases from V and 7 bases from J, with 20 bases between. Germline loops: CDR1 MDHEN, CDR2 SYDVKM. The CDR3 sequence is CASSWDSRLYNEQYF. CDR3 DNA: TGTGCCAGCAGTTGGGATTCCAGACTCTACAATGAGCAGTACTTC.